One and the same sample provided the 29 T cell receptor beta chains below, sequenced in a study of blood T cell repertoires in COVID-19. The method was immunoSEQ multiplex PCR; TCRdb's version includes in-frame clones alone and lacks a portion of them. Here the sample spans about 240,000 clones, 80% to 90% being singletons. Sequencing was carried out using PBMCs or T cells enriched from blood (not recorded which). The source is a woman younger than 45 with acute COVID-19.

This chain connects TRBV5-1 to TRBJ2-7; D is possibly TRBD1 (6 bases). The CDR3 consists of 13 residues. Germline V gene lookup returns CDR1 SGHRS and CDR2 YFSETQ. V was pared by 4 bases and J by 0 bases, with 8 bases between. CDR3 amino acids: CASSRDNSYEQYF. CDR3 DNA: TGCGCCAGCAGCCGGGACAACTCCTACGAGCAGTACTTC. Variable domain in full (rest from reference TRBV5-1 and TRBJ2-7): KAGVTQTPRYLIKTRGQQVTLSCSPISGHRSVSWYQQTPGQGLQFLFEYFSETQRNKGNFPGRFSGRQFSNSRSEMNVSTLELGDSALYLCASSRDNSYEQYFGPGTRLTVT.

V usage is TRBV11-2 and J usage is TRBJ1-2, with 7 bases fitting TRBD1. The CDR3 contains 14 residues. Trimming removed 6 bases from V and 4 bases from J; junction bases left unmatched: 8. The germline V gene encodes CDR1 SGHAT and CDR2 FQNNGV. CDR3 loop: CASRTGTEIYGYTF. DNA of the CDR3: TGTGCCAGCAGGACCGGGACAGAAATCTATGGCTACACCTTC.

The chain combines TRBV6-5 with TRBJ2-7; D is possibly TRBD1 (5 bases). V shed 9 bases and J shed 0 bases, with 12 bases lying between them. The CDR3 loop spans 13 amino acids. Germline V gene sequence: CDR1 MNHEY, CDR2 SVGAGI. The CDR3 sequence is CASVQVNSYEQYF. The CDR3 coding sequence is TGTGCCAGTGTACAGGTTAACTCCTACGAGCAGTACTTC.

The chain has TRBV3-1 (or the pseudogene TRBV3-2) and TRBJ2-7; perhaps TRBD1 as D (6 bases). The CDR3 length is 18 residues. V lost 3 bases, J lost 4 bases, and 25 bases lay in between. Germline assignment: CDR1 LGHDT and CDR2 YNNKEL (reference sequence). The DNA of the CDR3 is TGTGCCAGCAGCCAGACATTCCTCTGGGACAAGGACGCGTACGAGCAGTACTTC. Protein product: CASSQTFLWDKDAYEQYF.

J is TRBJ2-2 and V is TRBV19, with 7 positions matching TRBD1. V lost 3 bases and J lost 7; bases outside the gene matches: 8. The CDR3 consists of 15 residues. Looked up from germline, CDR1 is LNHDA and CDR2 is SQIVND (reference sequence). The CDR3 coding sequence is TGTGCCAGTAGTATTTTCAGGGGGAACCTCGGGGAGCTGTTTTTT. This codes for CASSIFRGNLGELFF.

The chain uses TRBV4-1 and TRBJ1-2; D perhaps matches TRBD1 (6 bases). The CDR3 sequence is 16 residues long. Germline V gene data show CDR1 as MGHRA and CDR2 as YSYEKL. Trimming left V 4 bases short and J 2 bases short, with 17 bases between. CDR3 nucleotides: TGCGCCAGCAGCCCCCACCCGGACAGTATAAACTATGGCTACACCTTC. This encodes CASSPHPDSINYGYTF.

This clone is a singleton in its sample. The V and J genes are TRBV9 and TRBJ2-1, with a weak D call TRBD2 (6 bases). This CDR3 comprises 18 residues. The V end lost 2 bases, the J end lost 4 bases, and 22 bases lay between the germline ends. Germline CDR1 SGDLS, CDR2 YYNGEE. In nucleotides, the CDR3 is TGTGCCAGCAGCGTGGAAGCGGACAACATGGGACTTTACAATGAGCAGTTCTTC. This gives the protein CASSVEADNMGLYNEQFF.

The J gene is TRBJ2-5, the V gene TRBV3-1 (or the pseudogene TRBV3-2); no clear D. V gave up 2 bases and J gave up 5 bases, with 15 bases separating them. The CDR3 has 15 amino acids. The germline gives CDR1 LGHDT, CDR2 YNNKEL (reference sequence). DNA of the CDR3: TGTGCCAGCAGCCAAAGCTTCCGACGGGTGGAGACCCAGTACTTC. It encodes CASSQSFRRVETQYF.

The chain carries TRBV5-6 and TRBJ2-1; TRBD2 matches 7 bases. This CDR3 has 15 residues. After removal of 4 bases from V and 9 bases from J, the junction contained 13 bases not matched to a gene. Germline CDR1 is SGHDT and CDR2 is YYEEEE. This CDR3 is CASSRDWRGNSEQFF. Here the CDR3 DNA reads TGTGCCAGCAGCCGGGACTGGCGGGGGAACAGTGAGCAGTTCTTC. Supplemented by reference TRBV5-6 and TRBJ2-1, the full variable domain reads DAGVTQSPTHLIKTRGQQVTLRCSPKSGHDTVSWYQQALGQGPQFIFQYYEEEERQRGNFPDRFSGHQFPNYSSELNVNALLLGDSALYLCASSRDWRGNSEQFFGPGTRLTVL.

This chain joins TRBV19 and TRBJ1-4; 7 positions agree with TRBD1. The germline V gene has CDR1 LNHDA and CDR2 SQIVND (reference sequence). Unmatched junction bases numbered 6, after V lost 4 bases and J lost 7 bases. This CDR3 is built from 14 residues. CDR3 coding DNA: TGTGCCAGTAGTAGTCGGCAGGGGGTTGAAAAACTGTTTTTT. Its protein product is CASSSRQGVEKLFF.

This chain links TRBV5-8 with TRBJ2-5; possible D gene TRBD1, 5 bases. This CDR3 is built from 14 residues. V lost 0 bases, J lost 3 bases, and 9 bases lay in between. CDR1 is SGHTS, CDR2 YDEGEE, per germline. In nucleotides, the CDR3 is TGTGCCAGCAGCTTGGAAGGCAGGGAAGAGACCCAGTACTTC. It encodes CASSLEGREETQYF.

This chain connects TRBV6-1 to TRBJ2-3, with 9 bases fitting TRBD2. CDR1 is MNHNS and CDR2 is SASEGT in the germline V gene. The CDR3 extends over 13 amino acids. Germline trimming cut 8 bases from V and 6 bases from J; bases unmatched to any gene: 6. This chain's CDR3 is CASVGLALDTQYF. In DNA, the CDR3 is TGTGCCAGCGTAGGACTAGCGTTGGATACGCAGTATTTT.

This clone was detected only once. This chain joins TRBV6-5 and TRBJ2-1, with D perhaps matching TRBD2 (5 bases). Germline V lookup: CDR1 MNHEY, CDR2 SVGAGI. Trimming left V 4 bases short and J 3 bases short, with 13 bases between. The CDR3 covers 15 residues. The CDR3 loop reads CASSLSGELYNEQFF. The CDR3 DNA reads TGTGCCAGCAGTTTAAGCGGAGAACTCTACAATGAGCAGTTCTTC.

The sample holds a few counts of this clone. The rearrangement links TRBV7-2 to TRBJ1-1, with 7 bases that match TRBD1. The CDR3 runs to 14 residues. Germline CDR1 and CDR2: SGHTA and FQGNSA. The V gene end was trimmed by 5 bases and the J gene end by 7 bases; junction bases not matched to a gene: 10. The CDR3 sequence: CASSVLTGINEAFF. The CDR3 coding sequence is TGTGCCAGCAGCGTCCTGACAGGGATTAATGAAGCTTTCTTT. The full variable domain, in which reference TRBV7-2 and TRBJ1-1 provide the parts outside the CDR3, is GAGVSQSPSNKVTEKGKDVELRCDPISGHTALYWYRQSLGQGLEFLIYFQGNSAPDKSGLPSDRFSAERTGGSVSTLTIQRTQQEDSAVYLCASSVLTGINEAFFGQGTRLTVV.

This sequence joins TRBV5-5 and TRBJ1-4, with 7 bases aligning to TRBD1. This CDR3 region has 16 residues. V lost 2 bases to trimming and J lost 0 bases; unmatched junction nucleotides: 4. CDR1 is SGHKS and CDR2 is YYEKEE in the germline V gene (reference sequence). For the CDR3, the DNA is TGTGCCAGCAGCTTCCTGGGGACAGCAACTAATGAAAAACTGTTTTTT. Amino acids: CASSFLGTATNEKLFF.

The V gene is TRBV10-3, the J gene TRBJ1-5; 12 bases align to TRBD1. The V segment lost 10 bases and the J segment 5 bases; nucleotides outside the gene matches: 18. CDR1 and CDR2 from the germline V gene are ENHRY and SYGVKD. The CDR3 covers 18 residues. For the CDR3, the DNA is TGTGCCACGCGACCGGGACAGGGGGCCTCAAGATCTCATCAGCCCCAGCATTTT. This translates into CATRPGQGASRSHQPQHF.

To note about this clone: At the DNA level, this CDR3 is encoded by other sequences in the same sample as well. The CDR3 sequence: CASSDRGDYGYTF. CDR3 bases: TGTGCCAGCAGTGACCGGGGTGACTATGGCTACACCTTC. The chain uses TRBV2 and TRBJ1-2; no clear D. Trimming removed 3 bases at V and 3 bases at J, with 8 bases between. The CDR3 is 13 amino acids. CDR1 is SNHLY, CDR2 FYNNEI, per germline.

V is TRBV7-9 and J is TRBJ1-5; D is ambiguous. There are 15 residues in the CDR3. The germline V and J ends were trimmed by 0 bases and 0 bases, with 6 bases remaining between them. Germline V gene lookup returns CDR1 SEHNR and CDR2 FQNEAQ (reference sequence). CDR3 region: CASSLAGFSNQPQHF. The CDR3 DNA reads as TGTGCCAGCAGCTTAGCCGGGTTTAGCAATCAGCCCCAGCATTTT.

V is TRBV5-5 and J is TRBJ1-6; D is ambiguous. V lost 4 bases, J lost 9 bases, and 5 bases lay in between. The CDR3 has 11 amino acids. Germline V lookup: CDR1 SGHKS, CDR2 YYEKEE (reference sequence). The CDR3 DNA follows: TGTGCCAGCAGCCCAATTTCACCCCTCCACTTT. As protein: CASSPISPLHF.

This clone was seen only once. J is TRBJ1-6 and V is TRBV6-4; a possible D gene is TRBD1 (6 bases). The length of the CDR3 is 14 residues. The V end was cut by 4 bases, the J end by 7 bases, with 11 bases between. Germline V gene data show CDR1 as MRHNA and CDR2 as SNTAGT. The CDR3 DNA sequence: TGTGCCAGCAGTGCCGTGAGGGGGAATTCACCCCTCCACTTT. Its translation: CASSAVRGNSPLHF.

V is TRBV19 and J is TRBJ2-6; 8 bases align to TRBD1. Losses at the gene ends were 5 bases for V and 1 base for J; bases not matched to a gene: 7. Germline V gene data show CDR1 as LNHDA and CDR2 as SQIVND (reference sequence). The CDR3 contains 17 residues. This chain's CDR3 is CASSLSRGQSGANVLTF. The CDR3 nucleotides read TGTGCCAGTAGTCTGTCCAGGGGGCAATCTGGGGCCAACGTCCTGACTTTC.

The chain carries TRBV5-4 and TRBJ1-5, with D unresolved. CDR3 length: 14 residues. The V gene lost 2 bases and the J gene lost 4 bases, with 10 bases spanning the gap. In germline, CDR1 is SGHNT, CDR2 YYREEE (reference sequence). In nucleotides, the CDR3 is TGTGCCAGCAGCTTAGACCCGGGAAATCAGCCCCAGCATTTT. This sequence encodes CASSLDPGNQPQHF. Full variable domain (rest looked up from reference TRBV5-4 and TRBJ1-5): ETGVTQSPTHLIKTRGQQVTLRCSSQSGHNTVSWYQQALGQGPQFIFQYYREEENGRGNFPPRFSGLQFPNYSSELNVNALELDDSALYLCASSLDPGNQPQHFGDGTRLSIL.

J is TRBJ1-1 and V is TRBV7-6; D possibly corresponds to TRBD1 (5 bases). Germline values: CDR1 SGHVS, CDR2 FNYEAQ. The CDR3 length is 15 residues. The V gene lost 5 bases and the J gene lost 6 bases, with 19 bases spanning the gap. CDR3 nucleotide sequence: TGTGCCAGCAGCCTAGGAATCGGGGGTTCTCCTGAAGCTTTCTTT. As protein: CASSLGIGGSPEAFF.

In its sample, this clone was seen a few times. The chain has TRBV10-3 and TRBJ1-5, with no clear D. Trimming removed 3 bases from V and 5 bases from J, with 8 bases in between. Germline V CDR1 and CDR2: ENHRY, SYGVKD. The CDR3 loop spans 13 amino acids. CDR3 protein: CAISDGPYQPQHF. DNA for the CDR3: TGTGCCATCAGTGATGGCCCCTATCAGCCCCAGCATTTT.

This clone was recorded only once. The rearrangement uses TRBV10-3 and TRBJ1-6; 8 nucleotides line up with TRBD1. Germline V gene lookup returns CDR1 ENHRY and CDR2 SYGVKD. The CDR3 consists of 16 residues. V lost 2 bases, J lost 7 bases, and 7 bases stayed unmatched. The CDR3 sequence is CAISEPTGEENSPLHF. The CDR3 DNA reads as TGTGCCATCAGTGAGCCGACAGGGGAGGAAAATTCACCCCTCCACTTT.

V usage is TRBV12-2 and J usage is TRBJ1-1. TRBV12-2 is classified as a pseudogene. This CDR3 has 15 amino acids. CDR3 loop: CASRYSAQAGTEAFF. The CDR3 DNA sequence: TGTGCAAGTCGCTACTCGGCCCAGGCGGGCACTGAAGCTTTCTTT.

The CDR3 reads CASSLTGLVGYTF. The CDR3 coding sequence is TGTGCCAGCAGTTTGACAGGGCTGGTTGGCTACACCTTC. The chain is built from TRBV6-2 or TRBV6-3 and TRBJ1-2, with 7 nucleotides matching TRBD1. CDR3 length: 13 amino acids. With V trimmed by 4 bases and J by 7 bases, 6 bases remained unmatched. Per the germline V gene, CDR1 is MNHEY and CDR2 is SVGEGT.

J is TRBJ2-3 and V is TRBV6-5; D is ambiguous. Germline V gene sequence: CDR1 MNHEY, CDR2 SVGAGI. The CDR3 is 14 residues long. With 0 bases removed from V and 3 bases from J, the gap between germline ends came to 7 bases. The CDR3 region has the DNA TGTGCCAGCAGTTACTCTGCCGGGACAGATACGCAGTATTTT. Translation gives CASSYSAGTDTQYF.

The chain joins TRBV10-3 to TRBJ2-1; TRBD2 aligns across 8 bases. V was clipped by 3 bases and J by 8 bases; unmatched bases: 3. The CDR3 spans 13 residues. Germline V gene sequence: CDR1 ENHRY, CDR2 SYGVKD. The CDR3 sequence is CAISDGGVHEQFF. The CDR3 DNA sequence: TGTGCCATCAGTGACGGGGGGGTCCATGAGCAGTTCTTC.